The 21 T cell receptor beta chains given below trace back to one sample, sequenced in a study of Ad26.COV2.S vaccination and SARS-CoV-2 variants. Profiled with immunoSEQ multiplex PCR; TCRdb holds only in-frame clones, not every one. Of 350,000 to 450,000 clones in the sample, 89% were seen once. Treatment of the sample: around 19 received Ad26.COV2.S at low or high dose, single or two shots; about 5 received placebo; per-sample allocation not given. It was on day 63 after the first vaccine or placebo injection that samples were taken. The sample consisted of peripheral blood, taken in a trial of Ad26.COV2.S vaccine versus placebo. These receptors came from a person aged 18 to 59 who received the Ad26.COV2.S COVID-19 vaccine or a placebo.

This clone was observed a few times. J is TRBJ2-1 and V is TRBV4-3; TRBD2 aligns across 10 bases. The CDR3 loop spans 15 amino acids. The V segment lost 5 bases and the J segment 6 bases; nucleotides outside the gene matches: 7. Germline V gene data show CDR1 as LGHNA and CDR2 as YSLEER. The CDR3 here is CASSDPGTSVNEQFF. The CDR3 bases are TGCGCCAGCAGCGATCCCGGGACTAGCGTCAATGAGCAGTTCTTC.

This chain links TRBV30 with TRBJ2-7; 9 bases line up with TRBD2. Germline V CDR1 and CDR2: GTSNPN, SVGIG (reference sequence). The CDR3 runs 16 residues. The junction had 11 bases not matched to a gene; V was cut back by 5 bases and J by 0 bases. The CDR3 region has the DNA TGTGCCTGGGCACTAGCGGGTATGGGCATCTCCTACGAGCAGTACTTC. Translated, it gives CAWALAGMGISYEQYF. Looking up the rest from reference TRBV30 and TRBJ2-7 gives the full variable domain: SQTIHQWPATLVQPVGSPLSLECTVEGTSNPNLYWYRQAAGRGLQLLFYSVGIGQISSEVPQNLSASRPQDRQFILSSKKLLLSDSGFYLCAWALAGMGISYEQYFGPGTRLTVT.

V is TRBV3-1 (or the pseudogene TRBV3-2) and J is TRBJ1-1; D is perhaps TRBD1 (5 bases). V was clipped by 6 bases and J by 3 bases, with 8 bases between them. This CDR3 contains 12 residues. CDR1 is LGHDT, CDR2 YNNKEL, per germline (reference sequence). The CDR3 region is CASSQGDTEAFF. As DNA, the CDR3 is TGTGCCAGCAGTCAGGGTGACACTGAAGCTTTCTTT.

The V call is TRBV5-4, the J call TRBJ2-5; perhaps TRBD2 as D (5 bases). CDR3 size: 15 residues. Between the trimmed V and J ends, which lost 1 base and 2 bases, there was a span of 12 bases. CDR1 SGHNT and CDR2 YYREEE come from the germline V gene (reference sequence). The CDR3 loop reads CASSLPQRLQETQYF. Here the CDR3 DNA reads TGTGCCAGCAGCTTGCCCCAGCGGTTACAAGAGACCCAGTACTTC.

The CDR3 nucleotides are TGTGCCAGCAGCGAGGACGGGAATGAGCAGTTCTTC. Its translation: CASSEDGNEQFF. V and J are TRBV9 and TRBJ2-1; D is unresolved. The CDR3 length is 12 residues. V lost 3 bases to trimming and J lost 7 bases, with 8 bases between them. Germline V gene sequence: CDR1 SGDLS, CDR2 YYNGEE.

The chain has TRBV29-1 and TRBJ2-1; D possibly corresponds to TRBD2 (6 bases). V was trimmed by 7 bases and J by 7 bases, leaving 17 bases between them. The CDR3 has 13 residues. Germline loops: CDR1 SQVTM, CDR2 ANQGSEA. The CDR3 is CSDLLGTGNEQFF. The CDR3 DNA sequence: TGCAGCGACCTGCTTGGGACTGGGAATGAGCAGTTCTTC.

The V and J genes are TRBV7-6 and TRBJ2-1; 13 bases line up with TRBD2. Germline-derived CDR1 and CDR2 are SGHVS and FNYEAQ. V lost 5 bases to trimming and J lost 10 bases; unmatched junction nucleotides: 8. This CDR3 region has 15 residues. The CDR3 sequence: CASSPTSGRAREQFF. DNA of the CDR3: TGTGCCAGCAGCCCCACTAGCGGGAGGGCGAGAGAGCAGTTCTTC.

The chain is built from TRBV5-4 and TRBJ2-7; either TRBD1 or TRBD2 may fit D (5 bases each). CDR1 and CDR2 from the germline V gene are SGHNT and YYREEE (reference sequence). The CDR3 is 16 amino acids. Trimming left V 4 bases short and J 2 bases short, with 19 bases between. In DNA form, the CDR3 reads TGTGCCAGCAGCCCTCCCGGAGCGGCAGGGACCTACGAGCAGTACTTC. Translated, it gives CASSPPGAAGTYEQYF.

The rearrangement links TRBV7-8 to TRBJ1-1; no clear D. Trimming cost V 5 bases and J 1 base, with 8 bases left between them. Germline V gives CDR1 SGHVS, CDR2 FQNEAQ. The CDR3 is made up of 13 amino acids. CDR3 sequence reads: CASSLHKNTEAFF. In nucleotides, the CDR3 is TGTGCCAGCAGCCTCCACAAGAACACTGAAGCTTTCTTT.

This chain links TRBV19 with TRBJ2-1, with D hard to call. Trimming took off 3 bases at V and 3 bases at J, with 9 bases between the two ends. CDR1 LNHDA and CDR2 SQIVND come from the germline V gene (reference sequence). The CDR3 extends over 14 amino acids. CDR3 region: CASSISVNYNEQFF. In DNA, the CDR3 is TGTGCCAGTAGTATTTCGGTGAACTACAATGAGCAGTTCTTC.

The V and J genes are TRBV5-4 and TRBJ1-2; D perhaps matches TRBD1 (5 bases). This CDR3 is built from 13 residues. The germline V and J ends were trimmed by 4 bases and 3 bases, with 10 bases remaining between them. The germline V gene has CDR1 SGHNT and CDR2 YYREEE (reference sequence). CDR3 region: CASSRTGDYGYTF. CDR3 coding DNA: TGTGCCAGCAGCAGGACGGGGGACTATGGCTACACCTTC.

The chain uses TRBV5-1 and TRBJ2-3; TRBD2 matches at 14 bases. The J segment lost 1 base and the V segment lost 4 bases, leaving 8 bases of the junction unmatched. The CDR3 extends over 18 amino acids. Germline-derived CDR1 and CDR2 are SGHRS and YFSETQ. In nucleotides, the CDR3 is TGCGCCAGCAGCCGGGGACTAGCGGGAGCCCACGGCACAGATACGCAGTATTTT. This translates into CASSRGLAGAHGTDTQYF.

J is TRBJ2-5 and V is TRBV11-2; the match to TRBD2 covers 7 bases. The CDR3 is 14 residues long. CDR1 and CDR2 from the germline V gene are SGHAT and FQNNGV. V lost 5 bases and J lost 4; bases outside the gene matches: 7. The CDR3, as DNA: TGTGCCAGCAGCGCCGAGCGGGGAAGAGAGACCCAGTACTTC. The encoded protein is CASSAERGRETQYF. The full variable domain, in which reference TRBV11-2 and TRBJ2-5 provide the parts outside the CDR3, is EAGVAQSPRYKIIEKRQSVAFWCNPISGHATLYWYQQILGQGPKLLIQFQNNGVVDDSQLPKDRFSAERLKGVDSTLKIQPAKLEDSAVYLCASSAERGRETQYFGPGTRLLVL.

The J gene is TRBJ2-3, the V gene TRBV4-1; a weak D match, TRBD1 (6 bases). Trimming stripped 4 bases from V and 4 bases from J, with 24 bases between. Germline assignment: CDR1 MGHRA and CDR2 YSYEKL. The CDR3 is 18 amino acids. The CDR3 sequence is CASSLQSGRAKGADTQYF. Written as DNA, the CDR3 is TGCGCCAGCAGCCTCCAGTCGGGGCGGGCCAAGGGGGCAGATACGCAGTATTTT.

The V call is TRBV7-3, the J call TRBJ2-2; a weak D match, TRBD1 (5 bases). Trimming left V 5 bases short and J 6 bases short, with 13 bases between. CDR3 length: 14 amino acids. Germline CDR1 reads SGHTA; CDR2 reads FQGTGA. The CDR3 spells CASSQEGAPGELFF. The CDR3 coding sequence is TGTGCCAGCAGCCAGGAAGGGGCCCCCGGGGAGCTGTTTTTT.

The chain links TRBV30 to TRBJ2-2; no clear D. This CDR3 region has 14 residues. Germline V lookup: CDR1 GTSNPN, CDR2 SVGIG (reference sequence). The V and J ends lost 1 base and 7 bases respectively, with 13 bases between them. The CDR3 protein is CAWSDTSMNGELFF. The CDR3 DNA reads TGTGCCTGGAGTGATACCAGTATGAACGGGGAGCTGTTTTTT.

This clone was counted a single time. This chain links TRBV25-1 with TRBJ2-3; 8 bases agree with TRBD2. Germline V gene sequence: CDR1 MGHDK, CDR2 SYGVNS. The CDR3 has 15 residues. V lost 3 bases to trimming and J lost 6 bases; unmatched junction nucleotides: 8. The CDR3 here is CASSDLRTSLDTQYF. For the CDR3, the DNA is TGTGCCAGCAGTGACCTAAGGACTAGCCTGGATACGCAGTATTTT.

The chain carries TRBV28 and TRBJ1-2; D gene uncertain. Trimming took 6 bases from V and 4 from J, leaving 15 bases between them. This CDR3 is 14 amino acids long. CDR1 and CDR2 (germline): MDHEN, SYDVKM. CDR3 nucleotide sequence: TGTGCCAGCAGCCCCGGCGGTGGAAGCTATGGCTACACCTTC. Translation: CASSPGGGSYGYTF.

The J gene is TRBJ1-5, the V gene TRBV18; TRBD1 matches at 11 bases. The CDR3 length is 15 residues. V shed 3 bases, J shed 2 bases, and the junction held 0 bases outside the gene matches. The germline V gene encodes CDR1 KGHSH and CDR2 LQKENI. CDR3: CASSPGQGGNQPQHF. In nucleotides, the CDR3 is TGTGCCAGCTCACCGGGACAGGGGGGCAATCAGCCCCAGCATTTT.

There are a few counts of this clone. This chain joins TRBV7-2 and TRBJ2-2; 7 positions match TRBD2. The trim removed 1 base at V and 6 bases at J, leaving 2 bases unmatched. The germline gives CDR1 SGHTA, CDR2 FQGNSA. The CDR3 totals 14 residues. In DNA form, the CDR3 reads TGTGCCAGCAGCTTAGTGGGAGGGCCCGGGGAGCTGTTTTTT. Its translation is CASSLVGGPGELFF.

This clone has a single count. J is TRBJ2-5 and V is TRBV12-3 or TRBV12-4, with 7 positions matching TRBD1. V gave up 7 bases and J gave up 9 bases; unmatched junction bases: 11. The CDR3 contains 13 residues. The CDR3 region is CASTRQGRPAQYF. CDR3 nucleotides: TGTGCCAGCACCCGACAGGGTAGACCGGCCCAGTACTTC.